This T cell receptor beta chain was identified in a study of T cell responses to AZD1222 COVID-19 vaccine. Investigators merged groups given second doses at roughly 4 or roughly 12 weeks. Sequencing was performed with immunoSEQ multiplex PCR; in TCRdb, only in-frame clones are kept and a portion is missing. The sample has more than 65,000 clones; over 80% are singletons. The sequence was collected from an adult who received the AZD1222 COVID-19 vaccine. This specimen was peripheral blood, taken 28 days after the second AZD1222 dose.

CDR3 sequence: CASSYLAGGYSDTQYF. The CDR3 DNA reads TGTGCCAGCAGCTATCTAGCGGGAGGTTACTCAGATACGCAGTATTTT. The chain employs TRBV7-9 and TRBJ2-3, with TRBD2 matching over 11 bases. Germline loops: CDR1 SEHNR, CDR2 FQNEAQ (reference sequence). With 4 bases clipped from V and 4 bases from J, the junction kept 7 bases outside the gene matches. The CDR3 contains 16 residues.